The 24 T cell receptor beta chains below come from one sample, sequenced in a study of T cell clusters in autoimmune cytopenias. TRB was amplified by touch-down multiplex PCR, primer pools A and B combined. TCRdb reprocessed the multiplex PCR reads and keeps a single row for each CDR3 protein, giving no DNA. With about 8,400 distinct CDR3 sequences in the sample, the ten largest clones hold about a fifth. Each sample's input was around 250 ng genomic DNA, 35,000 to 40,000 genome equivalents. Sample: peripheral blood. The receptors shown here come from a human donor with an autoimmune cytopenia or autoimmune hepatitis (not recorded which).

The chain joins TRBV11-2 to TRBJ1-2; without DNA, the TCRdb call of TRBD1 cannot be checked. The CDR3 loop spans 14 amino acids. CDR1 and CDR2 from the germline V gene are SGHAT and FQNNGV. The CDR3 here is CASSLPITGFGYTF. Full variable domain (rest looked up from reference TRBV11-2 and TRBJ1-2): EAGVAQSPRYKIIEKRQSVAFWCNPISGHATLYWYQQILGQGPKLLIQFQNNGVVDDSQLPKDRFSAERLKGVDSTLKIQPAKLEDSAVYLCASSLPITGFGYTFGSGTRLTVV.

The CDR3 region is CASSLGTPEGYEQYF. The V call is TRBV5-4, the J call TRBJ2-7; TCRdb's D gene call, TRBD2, goes unchecked for lack of DNA. CDR3 length: 15 amino acids. Germline CDR1 is SGHNT and CDR2 is YYREEE (reference sequence).

J is TRBJ2-2 and V is TRBV20-1. The germline gives CDR1 DFQATT, CDR2 SNEGSKA (reference sequence). The CDR3 sequence is 12 residues long. This CDR3 is CSARDRGGELFF.

This chain joins TRBV6-1 and TRBJ2-7; TCRdb picks TRBD2, but there is no DNA to check that call. CDR1 is MNHNS and CDR2 is SASEGT in the germline V gene. The CDR3 consists of 14 residues. The CDR3 loop reads CASSESGLFYEQYF.

The rearrangement links TRBV24-1 to TRBJ2-3; TCRdb indicates TRBD2, and absent DNA this call remains unverified. Germline V gene data show CDR1 as KGHDR and CDR2 as SFDVKD. The CDR3 is 17 residues long. The CDR3 loop reads CATSVGGADTLTDTQYF.

This clonotype is deemed medium-sized by its frequency. The chain links TRBV30 to TRBJ1-4; TCRdb lists TRBD1, though no DNA is available to test this call. This CDR3 spans 16 amino acids. CDR1 is GTSNPN and CDR2 is SVGIG in the germline V gene (reference sequence). The chain's CDR3 is CAWSGAGVGRREKLFF.

The V gene is TRBV7-7, the J gene TRBJ2-1; TCRdb lists TRBD1, though no DNA is available to test this call. Germline CDR1 reads SSHAT; CDR2 reads FNYEAQ (reference sequence). The CDR3 is 14 residues long. CDR3 sequence reads: CASSLAEGGNEQFF.

The chain employs TRBV7-2 and TRBJ1-3. The CDR3 runs to 16 residues. Germline V gene sequence: CDR1 SGHTA, CDR2 FQGNSA. Here the CDR3 reads CASSSSDIKAGNTIYF.

This sequence joins TRBV27 and TRBJ2-7. This CDR3 spans 12 amino acids. Germline V gene data show CDR1 as MNHEY and CDR2 as SMNVEV (reference sequence). The CDR3 sequence: CASSESRYEQYF.

The chain links TRBV20-1 to TRBJ1-1; TCRdb's D call of TRBD1 is untestable without DNA. This CDR3 spans 13 amino acids. The germline V gene encodes CDR1 DFQATT and CDR2 SNEGSKA (reference sequence). CDR3 sequence reads: CSAQTGVNTEAFF.

The chain uses TRBV27 and TRBJ2-2. The CDR3 has 14 residues. Per the germline V gene, CDR1 is MNHEY and CDR2 is SMNVEV (reference sequence). CDR3 in amino acids: CASRGLGSTGELFF.

This clonotype shows up as medium-sized (0.01 to 0.1%) by frequency. The chain has TRBV29-1 and TRBJ2-3; the D gene TCRdb calls, TRBD2, cannot be checked with no DNA. The CDR3 consists of 15 residues. Germline CDR1 SQVTM, CDR2 ANQGSEA. CDR3 amino acids: CSVGGLAGGPDTQYF.

Frequency places this clonotype as medium-sized (0.01 to 0.1%). This chain joins TRBV6-5 and TRBJ2-1; TCRdb's D gene call, TRBD2, goes unchecked for lack of DNA. This CDR3 contains 16 residues. Germline V gives CDR1 MNHEY, CDR2 SVGAGI. CDR3 sequence reads: CASSPRTSGAYNEQFF.

The chain is built from TRBV12-3 or TRBV12-4 and TRBJ1-2. The CDR3 totals 16 residues. CDR3: CASSLNIGGRVDGYTF.

The CDR3 is CASSITGTASNYGYTF. V is TRBV5-1 and J is TRBJ1-2; the TCRdb D gene call, TRBD1, has no DNA to confirm it. CDR1 SGHRS and CDR2 YFSETQ come from the germline V gene. There are 16 residues in the CDR3. Combining the CDR3 with reference TRBV5-1 and TRBJ1-2 gives the whole variable domain KAGVTQTPRYLIKTRGQQVTLSCSPISGHRSVSWYQQTPGQGLQFLFEYFSETQRNKGNFPGRFSGRQFSNSRSEMNVSTLELGDSALYLCASSITGTASNYGYTFGSGTRLTVV.

The rearrangement uses TRBV20-1 and TRBJ1-4; without DNA, the TCRdb call of TRBD1 cannot be checked. CDR1 and CDR2 from the germline V gene are DFQATT and SNEGSKA (reference sequence). This CDR3 spans 15 amino acids. The CDR3 here is CSARRQPTTNEKLFF.

V and J are TRBV2 and TRBJ2-5; as DNA is missing, the TRBD1 call by TCRdb cannot be tested. Germline V gene sequence: CDR1 SNHLY, CDR2 FYNNEI. The CDR3 length is 15 residues. The CDR3 is CASSEQGQLQETQYF.

This chain uses TRBV15 with TRBJ2-7; TCRdb outputs TRBD2, but without DNA this stays unchecked. The CDR3 totals 16 residues. CDR1 LNHNV and CDR2 YYDKDF come from the germline V gene (reference sequence). CDR3 amino acids: CATSIASGLTPYEQYF.

This clonotype is classed as medium-sized by frequency. CDR3 sequence: CASSSGITTYEQYF. The chain employs TRBV6-5 and TRBJ2-7; TCRdb reports TRBD1, a call that lacks DNA to check it against. The CDR3 covers 14 residues. Germline V gives CDR1 MNHEY, CDR2 SVGAGI.

The chain couples TRBV7-9 to TRBJ1-1. Germline CDR1 is SEHNR and CDR2 is FQNEAQ (reference sequence). The CDR3 covers 12 residues. CDR3 region: CASSLAVGLAFF.

The chain couples TRBV5-6 to TRBJ1-6. The V gene's germline CDR1 is SGHDT and CDR2 YYEEEE. CDR3 length: 15 amino acids. The CDR3 sequence is CASSLGTTANSPLHF.

Considering frequency, this clonotype is medium-sized (0.01 to 0.1%). V and J are TRBV27 and TRBJ1-2; TCRdb selects TRBD1, and the lack of DNA leaves this call unchecked. This CDR3 is built from 15 residues. The germline CDR1 and CDR2 sequences are MNHEY and SMNVEV (reference sequence). CDR3 in amino acids: CASSSGQGGSYGYTF.

The J gene is TRBJ2-1, the V gene TRBV6-5; TCRdb proposes TRBD2, but this gene call is untestable without DNA. The CDR3 contains 15 residues. Per the germline V gene, CDR1 is MNHEY and CDR2 is SVGAGI. The CDR3 protein is CASSLGLAGVYEQFF.

The CDR3 is CASSLFGGSLVSGANVLTF. The chain is built from TRBV5-1 and TRBJ2-6; TCRdb picks TRBD1, but there is no DNA to check that call. Germline V gives CDR1 SGHRS, CDR2 YFSETQ. The CDR3 runs 19 residues.